The rows below give T cell receptor beta chains drawn from one sample of a study of Graves' ophthalmopathy and Graves' hyperthyroidism. Via MiXCR, TCRdb re-called the multiplex PCR reads, giving one row per CDR3 protein. The repertoire holds roughly 300,000 distinct CDR3 sequences, 15% to 20% seen once, with 9% to 15% in the top ten. The sequencing sample was made of peripheral blood. Receptors originate from an adult man with Graves' ophthalmopathy. The CDR3 runs from the conserved cysteine through the conserved F or W. Each record gives: D gene, V gene, J gene, clone size, CDR3 protein, CDR3 DNA. The D gene is left open where the match is weak. Part of the rows lack a size; the others show once, few, many or a class for expanded clones.

d_call: -; v_call: TRBV3-1; j_call: TRBJ2-5; clone_size: many; cdr3_aa: CASNRMAQTQYF; cdr3_nt: TGTGCCAGCAACCGAATGGCCCAGACCCAGTACTTC
d_call: -; v_call: TRBV7-2; j_call: TRBJ2-7; clone_size: many; cdr3_aa: CASSLVRGTDYEQYF; cdr3_nt: TGTGCAAGCAGCTTGGTACGGGGGACAGACTACGAGCAGTACTTC
d_call: TRBD1; v_call: TRBV29-1; j_call: TRBJ2-5; clone_size: many; cdr3_aa: CSVRTGPETQYF; cdr3_nt: TGCAGCGTTAGGACAGGGCCCGAGACCCAGTACTTC
d_call: -; v_call: TRBV12-3/TRBV12-4; j_call: TRBJ1-2; clone_size: -; cdr3_aa: CASSLLGRQGAGYTF; cdr3_nt: TGTGCCAGCAGTTTATTGGGGCGGCAGGGAGCCGGCTACACCTTC
d_call: TRBD2; v_call: TRBV2; j_call: TRBJ2-2; clone_size: many; cdr3_aa: CASTTSGANTGELFF; cdr3_nt: TGTGCCAGCACGACTAGCGGGGCGAACACCGGGGAGCTGTTTTTT
d_call: -; v_call: TRBV6-1; j_call: TRBJ2-4; clone_size: once; cdr3_aa: CASSPTWGVKNIQYF; cdr3_nt: TGTGCCAGCAGTCCAACATGGGGGGTCAAAAACATTCAGTACTTC
d_call: TRBD1; v_call: TRBV6-2/TRBV6-3; j_call: TRBJ2-7; clone_size: many; cdr3_aa: CASAHSRQGYEQYF; cdr3_nt: TGTGCCTCAGCACATTCCAGACAGGGGTACGAGCAGTACTTC
d_call: TRBD1; v_call: TRBV20-1; j_call: TRBJ2-5; clone_size: -; cdr3_aa: CSAPTGQGHQETQYF; cdr3_nt: TGCAGTGCTCCCACGGGACAGGGGCACCAAGAGACCCAGTACTTC
d_call: TRBD1; v_call: TRBV6-1; j_call: TRBJ2-5; clone_size: many; cdr3_aa: CASRRDRGETQYF; cdr3_nt: TGTGCCAGCAGGAGGGACAGGGGAGAGACCCAGTACTTC
d_call: -; v_call: TRBV24-1; j_call: TRBJ1-1; clone_size: -; cdr3_aa: CATSGMRGTEAFF; cdr3_nt: TGTGCCACCAGTGGCATGAGGGGGACTGAAGCTTTCTTT
d_call: -; v_call: TRBV12-3/TRBV12-4; j_call: TRBJ1-5; clone_size: -; cdr3_aa: CASSLFHSTNQPQHF; cdr3_nt: TGTGCCAGCAGTTTATTCCACAGCACTAATCAGCCCCAGCATTTT
d_call: -; v_call: TRBV5-1; j_call: TRBJ1-3; clone_size: many; cdr3_aa: CASSLEEGNTIYF; cdr3_nt: TGCGCCAGCAGCTTGGAAGAGGGGAACACCATATATTTT
d_call: -; v_call: TRBV6-1; j_call: TRBJ1-3; clone_size: many; cdr3_aa: CASREQGSGNTIYF; cdr3_nt: TGTGCCAGCAGAGAACAGGGATCTGGAAACACCATATATTTT
d_call: -; v_call: TRBV7-9; j_call: TRBJ2-7; clone_size: many; cdr3_aa: CASSRHGRETYEQYF; cdr3_nt: TGTGCCAGCAGCCGCCACGGACGAGAAACCTACGAGCAGTACTTC
d_call: -; v_call: TRBV7-3; j_call: TRBJ1-2; clone_size: many; cdr3_aa: CASSPSPPRMGDNYGYTF; cdr3_nt: TGTGCCAGCAGCCCCAGCCCCCCCAGAATGGGGGATAACTATGGCTACACCTTC
d_call: TRBD2; v_call: TRBV3-1; j_call: TRBJ2-7; clone_size: many; cdr3_aa: CASSQGTSVGHEQYF; cdr3_nt: TGTGCCAGCAGCCAAGGGACTAGCGTGGGCCACGAGCAGTACTTC
d_call: -; v_call: TRBV7-2; j_call: TRBJ1-1; clone_size: many; cdr3_aa: CASSLVPGLNTEAFF; cdr3_nt: TGTGCCAGCAGCTTAGTTCCGGGACTGAACACTGAAGCTTTCTTT
d_call: -; v_call: TRBV12-5; j_call: TRBJ2-5; clone_size: -; cdr3_aa: CASGLVLAGETQYF; cdr3_nt: TGTGCTAGTGGTTTGGTATTGGCCGGGGAGACCCAGTACTTC
d_call: TRBD2; v_call: TRBV15; j_call: TRBJ2-7; clone_size: many; cdr3_aa: CATSRGGSYGEQYF; cdr3_nt: TGTGCCACCAGCAGAGGCGGGAGTTATGGCGAGCAGTACTTC
d_call: TRBD1; v_call: TRBV12-3/TRBV12-4; j_call: TRBJ2-7; clone_size: many; cdr3_aa: CASSFRTGSDEQYF; cdr3_nt: TGTGCCAGCAGTTTTCGGACAGGCTCTGACGAGCAGTACTTC
d_call: -; v_call: TRBV20-1; j_call: TRBJ1-1; clone_size: few; cdr3_aa: CSARVGGGNTEAFF; cdr3_nt: TGCAGTGCTAGAGTGGGAGGGGGGAACACTGAAGCTTTCTTT